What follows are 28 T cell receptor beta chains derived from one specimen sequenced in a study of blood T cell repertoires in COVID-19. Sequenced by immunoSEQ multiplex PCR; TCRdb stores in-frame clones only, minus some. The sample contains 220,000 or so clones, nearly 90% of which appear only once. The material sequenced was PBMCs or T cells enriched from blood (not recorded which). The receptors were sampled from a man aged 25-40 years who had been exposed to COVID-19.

CDR3 loop: CASSMAGANGYTF. DNA for the CDR3: TGTGCCAGTAGTATGGCGGGGGCGAATGGCTACACCTTC. The J gene is TRBJ1-2, the V gene TRBV19, with D perhaps matching TRBD1 (6 bases). Trimming shortened V by 3 bases and J by 6 bases, and 11 bases separated the two germline ends. Germline-derived CDR1 and CDR2 are LNHDA and SQIVND (reference sequence). The CDR3 has 13 residues. Full variable domain (rest looked up from reference TRBV19 and TRBJ1-2): DGGITQSPKYLFRKEGQNVTLSCEQNLNHDAMYWYRQDPGQGLRLIYYSQIVNDFQKGDIAEGYSVSREKKESFPLTVTSAQKNPTAFYLCASSMAGANGYTFGSGTRLTVV.

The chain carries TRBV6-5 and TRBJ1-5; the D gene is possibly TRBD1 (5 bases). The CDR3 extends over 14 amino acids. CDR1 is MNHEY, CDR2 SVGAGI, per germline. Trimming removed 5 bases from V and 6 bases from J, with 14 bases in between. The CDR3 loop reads CASSTPGKGQPQHF. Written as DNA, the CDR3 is TGTGCCAGCAGTACCCCAGGGAAGGGTCAGCCCCAGCATTTT.

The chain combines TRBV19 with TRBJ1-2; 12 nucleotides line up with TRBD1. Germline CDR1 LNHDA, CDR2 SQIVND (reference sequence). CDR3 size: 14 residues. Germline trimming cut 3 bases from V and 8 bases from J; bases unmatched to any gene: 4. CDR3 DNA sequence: TGTGCCAGTAGTATGGGACAGGGGGCCGGAGGCTACACCTTC. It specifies CASSMGQGAGGYTF.

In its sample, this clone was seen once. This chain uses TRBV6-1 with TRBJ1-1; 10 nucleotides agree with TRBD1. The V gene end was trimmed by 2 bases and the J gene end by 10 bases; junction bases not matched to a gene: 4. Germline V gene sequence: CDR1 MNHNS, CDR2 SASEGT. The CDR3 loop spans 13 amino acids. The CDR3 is CASSEWDRGGAFF. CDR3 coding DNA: TGTGCCAGCAGTGAATGGGACAGGGGCGGAGCTTTCTTT.

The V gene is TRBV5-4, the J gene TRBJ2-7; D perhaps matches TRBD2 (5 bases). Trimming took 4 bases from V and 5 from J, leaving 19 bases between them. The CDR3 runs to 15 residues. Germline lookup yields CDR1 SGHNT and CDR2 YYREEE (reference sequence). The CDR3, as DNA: TGTGCCAGCAGCCCCCGCAACGGGGATTTCCACGAGCAGTACTTC. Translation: CASSPRNGDFHEQYF.

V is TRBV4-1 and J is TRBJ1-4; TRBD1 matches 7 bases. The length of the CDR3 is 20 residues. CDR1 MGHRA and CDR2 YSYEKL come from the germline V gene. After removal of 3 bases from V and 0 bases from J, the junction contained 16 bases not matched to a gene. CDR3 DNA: TGCGCCAGCAGCCACACTTACCGGGACAGTATTATTGCAACTAATGAAAAACTGTTTTTT. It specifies CASSHTYRDSIIATNEKLFF.

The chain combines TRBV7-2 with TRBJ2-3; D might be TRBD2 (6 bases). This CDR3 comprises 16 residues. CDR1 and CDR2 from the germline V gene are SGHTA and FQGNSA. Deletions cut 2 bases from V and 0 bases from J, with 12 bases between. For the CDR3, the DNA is TGTGCCAGCAGCTTACCGGGGGTCACTAGCACAGATACGCAGTATTTT. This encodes CASSLPGVTSTDTQYF.

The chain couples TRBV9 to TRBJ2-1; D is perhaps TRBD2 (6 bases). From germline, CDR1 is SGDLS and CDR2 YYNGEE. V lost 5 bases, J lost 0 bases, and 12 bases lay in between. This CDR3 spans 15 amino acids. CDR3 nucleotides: TGTGCCAGCAGTATAGCGGACTACTCCTACAATGAGCAGTTCTTC. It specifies CASSIADYSYNEQFF.

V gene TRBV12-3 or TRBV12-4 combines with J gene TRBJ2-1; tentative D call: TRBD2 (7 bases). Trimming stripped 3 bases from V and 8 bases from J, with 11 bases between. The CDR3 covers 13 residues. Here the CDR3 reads CASSFVRGHEQFF. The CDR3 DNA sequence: TGTGCCAGCAGTTTTGTGCGGGGGCATGAGCAGTTCTTC.

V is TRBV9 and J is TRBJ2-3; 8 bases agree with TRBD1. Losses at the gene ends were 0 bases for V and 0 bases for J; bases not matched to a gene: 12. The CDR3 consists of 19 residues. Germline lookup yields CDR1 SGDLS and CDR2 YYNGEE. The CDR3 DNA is TGTGCCAGCAGCGTAGAGTCACAGGGGGAAGGCCCGAGCACAGATACGCAGTATTTT. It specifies CASSVESQGEGPSTDTQYF. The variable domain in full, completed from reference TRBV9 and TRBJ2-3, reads DSGVTQTPKHLITATGQRVTLRCSPRSGDLSVYWYQQSLDQGLQFLIQYYNGEERAKGNILERFSAQQFPDLHSELNLSSLELGDSALYFCASSVESQGEGPSTDTQYFGPGTRLTVL.

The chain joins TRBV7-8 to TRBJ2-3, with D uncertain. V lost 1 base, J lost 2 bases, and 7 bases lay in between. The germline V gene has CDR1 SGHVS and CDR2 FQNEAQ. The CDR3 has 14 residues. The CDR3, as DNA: TGTGCCAGCAGCTTAGGCTACTACACAGATACGCAGTATTTT. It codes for CASSLGYYTDTQYF.

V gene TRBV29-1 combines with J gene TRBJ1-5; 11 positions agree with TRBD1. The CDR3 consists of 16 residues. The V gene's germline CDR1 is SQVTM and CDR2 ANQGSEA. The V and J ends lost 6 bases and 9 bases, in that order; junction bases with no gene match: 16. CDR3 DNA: TGCAGCGTCACAAACGGTGGACAGGGGGCGGAAGGGCCCCAGCATTTT. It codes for CSVTNGGQGAEGPQHF. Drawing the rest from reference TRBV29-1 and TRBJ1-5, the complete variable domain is SAVISQKPSRDICQRGTSLTIQCQVDSQVTMMFWYRQQPGQSLTLIATANQGSEATYESGFVIDKFPISRPNLTFSTLTVSNMSPEDSSIYLCSVTNGGQGAEGPQHFGDGTRLSIL.

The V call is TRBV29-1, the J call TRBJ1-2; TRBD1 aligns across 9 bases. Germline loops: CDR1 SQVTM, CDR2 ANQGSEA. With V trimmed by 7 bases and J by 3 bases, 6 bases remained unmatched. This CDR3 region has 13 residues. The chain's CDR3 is CSARDRVDYGYTF. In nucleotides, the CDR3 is TGCAGCGCCCGGGACAGGGTGGACTATGGCTACACCTTC. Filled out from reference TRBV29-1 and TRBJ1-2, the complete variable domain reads SAVISQKPSRDICQRGTSLTIQCQVDSQVTMMFWYRQQPGQSLTLIATANQGSEATYESGFVIDKFPISRPNLTFSTLTVSNMSPEDSSIYLCSARDRVDYGYTFGSGTRLTVV.

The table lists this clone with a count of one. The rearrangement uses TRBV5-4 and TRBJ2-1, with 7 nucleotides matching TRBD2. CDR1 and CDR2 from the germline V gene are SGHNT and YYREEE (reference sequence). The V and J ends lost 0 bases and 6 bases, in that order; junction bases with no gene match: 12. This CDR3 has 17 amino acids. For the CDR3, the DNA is TGTGCCAGCAGCTTGGGAGCGGGGACCTCTATATTCAATGAGCAGTTCTTC. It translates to CASSLGAGTSIFNEQFF.

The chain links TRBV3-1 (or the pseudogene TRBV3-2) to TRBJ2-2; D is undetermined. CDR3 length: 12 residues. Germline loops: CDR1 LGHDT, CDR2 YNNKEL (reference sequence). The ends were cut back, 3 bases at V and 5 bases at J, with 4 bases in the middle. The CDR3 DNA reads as TGTGCCAGCAGCCAGCGGACCGGGGAGCTGTTTTTT. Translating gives CASSQRTGELFF.

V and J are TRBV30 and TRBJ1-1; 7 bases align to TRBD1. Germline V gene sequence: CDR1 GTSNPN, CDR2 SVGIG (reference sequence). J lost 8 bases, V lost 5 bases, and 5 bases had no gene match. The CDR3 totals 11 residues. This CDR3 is CAWGRQGEAFF. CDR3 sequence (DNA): TGTGCCTGGGGAAGACAGGGAGAAGCTTTCTTT.

As DNA, the CDR3 is TGTGCCAGCAGTGAAGCGACCGGGACAACGTACGAGCAGTACTTC. Protein: CASSEATGTTYEQYF. The chain uses TRBV2 and TRBJ2-7; a possible D gene is TRBD1 (6 bases). CDR1 and CDR2 from the germline V gene are SNHLY and FYNNEI. The ends were cut back, 0 bases at V and 4 bases at J, with 13 bases in the middle. The CDR3 runs to 15 residues.

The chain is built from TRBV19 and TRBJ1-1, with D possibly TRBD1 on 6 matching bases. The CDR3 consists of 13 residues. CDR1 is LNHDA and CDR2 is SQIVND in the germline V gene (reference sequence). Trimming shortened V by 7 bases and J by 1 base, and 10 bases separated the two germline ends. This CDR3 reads CASTQGANTEAFF. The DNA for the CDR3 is TGTGCCAGTACACAGGGAGCGAACACTGAAGCTTTCTTT.

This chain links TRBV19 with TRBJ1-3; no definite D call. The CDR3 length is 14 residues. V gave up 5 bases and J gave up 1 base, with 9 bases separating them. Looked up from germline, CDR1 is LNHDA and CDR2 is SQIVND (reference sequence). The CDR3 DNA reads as TGTGCCAGTAGTCCCTCGGGGTCTGGAAACACCATATATTTT. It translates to CASSPSGSGNTIYF.

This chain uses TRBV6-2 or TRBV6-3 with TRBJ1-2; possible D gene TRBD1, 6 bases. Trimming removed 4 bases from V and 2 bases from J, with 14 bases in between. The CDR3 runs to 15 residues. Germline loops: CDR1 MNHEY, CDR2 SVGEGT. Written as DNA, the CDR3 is TGTGCCAGCAGTTCCTACAGGGATAGCAACTATGGCTACACCTTC. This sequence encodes CASSSYRDSNYGYTF.

The CDR3 loop is CASSLTPGQGVGNEQFF. CDR3 nucleotide sequence: TGTGCCAGCAGTCTTACGCCCGGACAGGGGGTCGGGAATGAGCAGTTCTTC. This chain uses TRBV27 with TRBJ2-1, with TRBD1 matching 10 bases. Germline trimming cut 5 bases from V and 7 bases from J; bases unmatched to any gene: 14. CDR1 and CDR2 from the germline V gene are MNHEY and SMNVEV (reference sequence). The CDR3 has 17 residues.

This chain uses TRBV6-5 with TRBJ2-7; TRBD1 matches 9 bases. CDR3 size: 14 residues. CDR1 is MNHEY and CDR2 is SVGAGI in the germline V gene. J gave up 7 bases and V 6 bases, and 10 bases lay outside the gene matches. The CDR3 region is CASSRTGGAWEQYF. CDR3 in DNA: TGTGCCAGCAGCCGTACAGGGGGCGCATGGGAGCAGTACTTC.

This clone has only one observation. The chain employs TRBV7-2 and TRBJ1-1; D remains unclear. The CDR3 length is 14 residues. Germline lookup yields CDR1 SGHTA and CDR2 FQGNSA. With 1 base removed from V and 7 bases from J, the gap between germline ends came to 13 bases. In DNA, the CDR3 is TGTGCCAGCAGCTTAGGAGTTCTGATTGGTGAAGCTTTCTTT. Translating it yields CASSLGVLIGEAFF.

CDR3 nucleotides: TGTGCCAGCAGTCGGGAGGACAACTATGGCTACACCTTC. It codes for CASSREDNYGYTF. The gene calls are TRBV5-4 and TRBJ1-2, with D unclear. Trimming cost V 5 bases and J 2 bases, with 10 bases left between them. CDR3 length equals 13 residues. Per germline, CDR1 SGHNT and CDR2 YYREEE (reference sequence).

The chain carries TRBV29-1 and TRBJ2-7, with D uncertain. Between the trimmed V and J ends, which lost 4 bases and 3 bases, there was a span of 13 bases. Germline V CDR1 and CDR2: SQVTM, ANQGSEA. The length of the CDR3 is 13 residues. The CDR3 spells CSVVTELNYEQYF. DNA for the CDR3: TGCAGCGTTGTGACGGAGCTAAACTACGAGCAGTACTTC.

DNA of the CDR3: TGTGCCAGCAGCCTGGGGCCAAGGCCGGGGACCCAGTACTTC. Amino acid sequence: CASSLGPRPGTQYF. V usage is TRBV5-6 and J usage is TRBJ2-5; the D gene is possibly TRBD1 (5 bases). V was pared by 4 bases and J by 7 bases, with 17 bases between. This CDR3 is built from 14 residues. Germline V lookup: CDR1 SGHDT, CDR2 YYEEEE.

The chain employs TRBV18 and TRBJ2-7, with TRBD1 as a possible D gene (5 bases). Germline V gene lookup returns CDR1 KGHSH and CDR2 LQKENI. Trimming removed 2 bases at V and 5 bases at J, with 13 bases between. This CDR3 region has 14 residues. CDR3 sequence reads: CASSPEAGLDEQYF. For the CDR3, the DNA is TGTGCCAGCTCACCAGAGGCAGGGTTAGACGAGCAGTACTTC.

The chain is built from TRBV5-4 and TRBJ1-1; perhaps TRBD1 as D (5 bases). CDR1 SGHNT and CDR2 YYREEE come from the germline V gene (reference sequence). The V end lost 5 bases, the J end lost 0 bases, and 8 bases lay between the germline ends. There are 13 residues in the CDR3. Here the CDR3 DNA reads TGTGCCAGCAGGGAGGGGTTGAACACTGAAGCTTTCTTT. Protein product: CASREGLNTEAFF. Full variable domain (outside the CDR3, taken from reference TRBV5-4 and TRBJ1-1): ETGVTQSPTHLIKTRGQQVTLRCSSQSGHNTVSWYQQALGQGPQFIFQYYREEENGRGNFPPRFSGLQFPNYSSELNVNALELDDSALYLCASREGLNTEAFFGQGTRLTVV.